This TCR beta chain was sequenced during a study of blood T cell repertoires in COVID-19. CDR1 GTSNPN and CDR2 SVGIG come from the germline V gene (reference sequence). The CDR3 has 16 residues. After removal of 1 base from V and 2 bases from J, the junction contained 6 bases not matched to a gene. Clones were sequenced by immunoSEQ multiplex PCR, and TCRdb holds only the in-frame ones, with some missing. The sample records about 400,000 clones, about nine tenths being singletons. The sequenced material came from peripheral blood. The receptor was derived from a woman aged 30 to 39 with active or convalescent COVID-19. The rearrangement joins TRBV30 to TRBJ2-5, with 11 bases identical to TRBD2. CDR3 sequence (DNA): TGTGCCTGGAGTGGATGGCTAGCGGGAGGTCAAGAGACCCAGTACTTC. Encoded protein: CAWSGWLAGGQETQYF.